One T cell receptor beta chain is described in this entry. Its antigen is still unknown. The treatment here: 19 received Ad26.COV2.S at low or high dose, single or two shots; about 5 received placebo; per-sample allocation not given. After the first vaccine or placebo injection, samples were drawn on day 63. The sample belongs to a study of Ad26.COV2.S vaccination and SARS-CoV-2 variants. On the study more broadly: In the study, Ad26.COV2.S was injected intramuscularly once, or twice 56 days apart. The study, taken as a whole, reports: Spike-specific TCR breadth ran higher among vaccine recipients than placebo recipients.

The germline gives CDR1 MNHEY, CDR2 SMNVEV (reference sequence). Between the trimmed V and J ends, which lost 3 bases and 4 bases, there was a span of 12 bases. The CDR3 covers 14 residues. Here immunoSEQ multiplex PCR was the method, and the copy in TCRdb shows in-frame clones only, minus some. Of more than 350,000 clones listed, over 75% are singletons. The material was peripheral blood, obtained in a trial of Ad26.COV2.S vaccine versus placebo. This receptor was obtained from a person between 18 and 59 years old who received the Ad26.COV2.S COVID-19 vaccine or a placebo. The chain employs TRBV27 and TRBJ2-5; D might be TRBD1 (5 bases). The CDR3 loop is CASSLGQHGETQYF. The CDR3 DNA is TGTGCCAGCAGTTTGGGGCAGCACGGAGAGACCCAGTACTTC.